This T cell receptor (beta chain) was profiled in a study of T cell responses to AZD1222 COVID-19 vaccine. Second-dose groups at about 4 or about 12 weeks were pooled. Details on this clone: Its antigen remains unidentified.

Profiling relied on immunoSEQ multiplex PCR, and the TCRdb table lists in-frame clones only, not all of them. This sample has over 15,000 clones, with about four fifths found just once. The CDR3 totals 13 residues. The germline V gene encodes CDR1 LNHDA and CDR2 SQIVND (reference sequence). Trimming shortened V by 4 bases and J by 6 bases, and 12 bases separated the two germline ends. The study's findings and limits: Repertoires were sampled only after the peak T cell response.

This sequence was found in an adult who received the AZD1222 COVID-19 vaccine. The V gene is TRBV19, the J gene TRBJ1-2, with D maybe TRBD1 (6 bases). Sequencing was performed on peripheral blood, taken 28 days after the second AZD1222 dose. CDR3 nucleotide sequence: TGTGCCAGTAGTAACCGGGGGCAAGATGGCTACACCTTC. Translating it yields CASSNRGQDGYTF.